A single sample is the source of the 12 T cell receptor beta chains below, sequenced in a study of cytomegalovirus exposure and HLA in healthy donors. PCR was performed using 60 Vbeta and 13 Jbeta primers. Profiling relied on immunoSEQ multiplex PCR, and the TCRdb table lists in-frame clones only, not all of them. Its table lists 45,000 to 60,000 clones. Sequenced material: PBMCs. The receptors come from a female donor in good health and CMV-seronegative.

This chain joins TRBV5-6 and TRBJ1-5; perhaps TRBD1 as D (5 bases). The CDR3 loop spans 15 amino acids. The germline V gene encodes CDR1 SGHDT and CDR2 YYEEEE. Trimming removed 0 bases from V and 6 bases from J, with 13 bases in between. The CDR3 DNA is TGTGCCAGCAGCTTGGAGGCGCAGGGTGGTCAGCCCCAGCATTTT. It is translated as CASSLEAQGGQPQHF.

The chain links TRBV13 to TRBJ2-6, with D hard to call. The V end lost 7 bases, the J end lost 1 base, and 14 bases lay between the germline ends. This CDR3 spans 16 amino acids. Germline CDR1 PRHDT, CDR2 FYEKMQ (reference sequence). In DNA, the CDR3 is TGTGCCAGCAATTTTGGGCCCGGTTCTGGGGCCAACGTCCTGACTTTC. It is translated as CASNFGPGSGANVLTF. The full variable domain, in which reference TRBV13 and TRBJ2-6 provide the parts outside the CDR3, is AAGVIQSPRHLIKEKRETATLKCYPIPRHDTVYWYQQGPGQDPQFLISFYEKMQSDKGSIPDRFSAQQFSDYHSELNMSSLELGDSALYFCASNFGPGSGANVLTFGAGSRLTVL.

The chain carries TRBV29-1 and TRBJ2-3; weak D call: TRBD2 (6 bases). Germline CDR1 is SQVTM and CDR2 is ANQGSEA. The CDR3 runs 16 residues. V was trimmed by 6 bases and J by 5 bases, leaving 24 bases between them. CDR3: CSVAHLPGGNKDTQYF. CDR3 nucleotide sequence: TGCAGCGTCGCCCACCTCCCCGGCGGGAACAAAGATACGCAGTATTTT.

The V call is TRBV6-5, the J call TRBJ2-1, with D possibly matching TRBD1 (6 bases). This CDR3 is 15 amino acids long. V was shortened by 2 bases and J by 9 bases, with 17 bases between the two germline ends. CDR1 and CDR2 from the germline V gene are MNHEY and SVGAGI. CDR3 bases: TGTGCCAGCAGTTACGGGGACGGTCGCAGGGGTGAGCAGTTCTTC. As protein: CASSYGDGRRGEQFF.

The chain employs TRBV29-1 and TRBJ1-2, with 7 bases identical to TRBD1. CDR3 length: 11 residues. From germline, CDR1 is SQVTM and CDR2 ANQGSEA. CDR3 nucleotide sequence: TGCAGTTACAGGGGTAACTATGGCTACACCTTC. Translation: CSYRGNYGYTF.

The rearrangement joins TRBV6-6 to TRBJ1-2; 8 bases align to TRBD1. The trim removed 0 bases at V and 6 bases at J, leaving 3 bases unmatched. Germline V gives CDR1 MNHNY, CDR2 SVGAGI (reference sequence). The CDR3 consists of 14 residues. The chain's CDR3 is CASSYSDRGDGYTF. The CDR3, as DNA: TGTGCCAGCAGTTACTCCGACAGGGGCGATGGCTACACCTTC.

The V call is TRBV9, the J call TRBJ2-1; D is perhaps TRBD1 (5 bases). The CDR3 is made up of 13 amino acids. Germline V gene data show CDR1 as SGDLS and CDR2 as YYNGEE. The V end was cut by 3 bases, the J end by 9 bases, with 13 bases between. The CDR3 nucleotides are TGTGCCAGCAGCGCAGGGTTTGGCGGTGAGCAGTTCTTC. This gives the protein CASSAGFGGEQFF.

The V and J genes are TRBV6-1 and TRBJ2-3; 7 bases agree with TRBD1. The CDR3 runs to 15 residues. Germline-derived CDR1 and CDR2 are MNHNS and SASEGT. Germline trimming cut 0 bases from V and 1 base from J; bases unmatched to any gene: 1. This CDR3 is CASSEATGGTDTQYF. The CDR3 DNA reads as TGTGCCAGCAGTGAAGCCACAGGGGGCACAGATACGCAGTATTTT.

The CDR3 reads CASSWNRGNQPQHF. The CDR3 coding sequence is TGTGCCAGCAGTTGGAACAGGGGCAATCAGCCCCAGCATTTT. The chain recombines TRBV6-6 with TRBJ1-5, with a possible D match to TRBD1 (6 bases). The CDR3 contains 14 residues. V gave up 4 bases and J gave up 2 bases, with 9 bases separating them. Germline V gives CDR1 MNHNY, CDR2 SVGAGI (reference sequence).

The CDR3: CASSAQTSGRSGDTQYF. The CDR3 nucleotides read TGTGCCAGCAGTGCTCAGACTAGCGGGAGATCGGGAGATACGCAGTATTTT. J is TRBJ2-3 and V is TRBV6-1; 12 bases are a match to TRBD2. The CDR3 is made up of 17 amino acids. CDR1 is MNHNS, CDR2 SASEGT, per germline. Trimming removed 4 bases from V and 5 bases from J; junction bases left unmatched: 10.

The chain joins TRBV5-4 to TRBJ2-7; 10 bases are shared with TRBD1. CDR1 and CDR2 (germline): SGHNT, YYREEE (reference sequence). V was clipped by 4 bases and J by 7 bases; unmatched bases: 11. The CDR3 consists of 15 residues. The CDR3 DNA reads as TGTGCCAGCAGCGCCGGGACAGGGGCTCCTCAGGAGCAGTACTTC. The encoded protein is CASSAGTGAPQEQYF.

This chain links TRBV4-2 with TRBJ2-2; TRBD2 might be the D (6 bases). The CDR3 spans 16 residues. CDR1 and CDR2 (germline): LGHNA, YNFKEQ. The V and J ends lost 1 base and 1 base respectively, with 10 bases between them. The DNA of the CDR3 is TGTGCCAGCAGCCAAGTTTCGGGGGAGAACACCGGGGAGCTGTTTTTT. Translated, it gives CASSQVSGENTGELFF.